This TCR beta chain was recovered during a study of control samples from healthy donors and cancer patients. Clones were sequenced by immunoSEQ multiplex PCR, and TCRdb holds only the in-frame ones, with some missing. The table lists 150,000 to 200,000 clones, approximately 86% of them singletons. V lost 2 bases to trimming and J lost 3 bases, with 20 bases between them. Germline CDR1 reads SGHVS; CDR2 reads FNYEAQ. The CDR3 runs to 18 residues. J is TRBJ2-1 and V is TRBV7-6; D unresolved. The receptor was derived from a woman under 40 in good health. The sequencing input was blood. The CDR3 sequence is CASSLTYPGPSNYNEQFF. The CDR3 nucleotides are TGTGCCAGCAGCTTAACTTATCCTGGACCGAGTAACTACAATGAGCAGTTCTTC.